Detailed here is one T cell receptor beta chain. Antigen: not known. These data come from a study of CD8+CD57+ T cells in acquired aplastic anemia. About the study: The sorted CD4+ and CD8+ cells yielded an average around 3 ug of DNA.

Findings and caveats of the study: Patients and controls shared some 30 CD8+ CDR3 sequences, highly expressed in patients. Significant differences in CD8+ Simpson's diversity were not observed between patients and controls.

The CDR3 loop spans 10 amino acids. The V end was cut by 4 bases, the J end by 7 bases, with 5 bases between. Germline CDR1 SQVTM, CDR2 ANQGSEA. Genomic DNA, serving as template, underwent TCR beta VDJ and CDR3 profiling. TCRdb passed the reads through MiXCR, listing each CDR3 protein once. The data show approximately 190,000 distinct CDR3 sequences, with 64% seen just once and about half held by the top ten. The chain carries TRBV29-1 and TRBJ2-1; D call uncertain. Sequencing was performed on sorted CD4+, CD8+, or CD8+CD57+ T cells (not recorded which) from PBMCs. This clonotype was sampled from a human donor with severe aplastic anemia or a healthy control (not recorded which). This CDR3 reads CSVASNEQFF. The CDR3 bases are TGCAGCGTTGCCTCGAATGAGCAGTTCTTC.